The T cell receptor (beta chain) under discussion was sequenced for a study of early T cells in non-severe SARS-CoV-2 infection. Study-wide background: Whole-blood bulk RNA, unsorted, was sequenced, and chains were unpaired.

Study observations and caveats: In VDJdb matching, anti-spike CD8 responses were favored while private and CD4 specificities went missing.

As part of library construction, unique molecular identifiers were attached to individual cDNA molecules. TCRdb independently ran MiXCR on the 5' RACE reads; one entry per CDR3 protein. Among tens of thousands of distinct CDR3 sequences listed, approximately 10% were seen once. This clonotype was counted only a few times. Its antigen is unidentified. The clonotype was recovered from an adult who was a healthcare worker with PCR-confirmed SARS-CoV-2 infection or an uninfected control (not recorded which). What was sequenced was whole blood.

In DNA form, the CDR3 reads TGCGCCAGCAGCCCCGACGGAAACACCGGGGAGCTGTTTTTT. As protein: CASSPDGNTGELFF. The chain joins TRBV5-1 to TRBJ2-2; D remains unclear. The CDR3 runs to 14 residues. Germline V gives CDR1 SGHRS, CDR2 YFSETQ. V was clipped by 4 bases and J by 2 bases, with 9 bases between them.